Sequencing of this TCR beta chain was carried out in a study of cytomegalovirus exposure and HLA in healthy donors. In the PCR, 60 Vbeta and 13 Jbeta primers were used. Profiling relied on immunoSEQ multiplex PCR, and the TCRdb table lists in-frame clones only, not all of them. The specimen's table records about 130,000 clones. This CDR3 contains 13 residues. Germline V gene data show CDR1 as SGHDT and CDR2 as YYEEEE. The sequence came from a man aged 35 to 55 in good health and CMV-seronegative. The chain combines TRBV5-6 with TRBJ2-5, with D tentatively TRBD1 (5 bases). TRBJ2-7 matches the DNA end more closely, so the J call is doubtful. What was sequenced was PBMCs. CDR3 nucleotide sequence: TGTGCCAGCAGCTTTTACAGGCTCAGCGAGCAGTACTTC. Translated: CASSFYRLSEQYF.